This T cell receptor beta chain was observed in a study of blood T cell repertoires in COVID-19. Whole-study context: Sample material is recorded as cDNA or gDNA derived from T cells, B-cell-depleted T cells, or PBMCs.

Profiling relied on immunoSEQ multiplex PCR, and the TCRdb table lists in-frame clones only, not all of them. The sample lists about 130,000 clones, roughly 74% occurring once. The CDR3 has 17 residues. The germline V gene encodes CDR1 SGHTS and CDR2 YDEGEE. V lost 3 bases and J 10 bases, leaving 23 bases between the germline ends. The rearrangement links TRBV5-8 to TRBJ1-6; D may be TRBD1 (6 bases). This clonotype originated in a man older than 75 with COVID-19, enrolled during active disease. Sequencing used peripheral blood. The CDR3 DNA follows: TGTGCCAGCAGCTCCGGGACACTTTGGTCTTCGGGATCACCCCTCCACTTT. Encoded protein: CASSSGTLWSSGSPLHF.